This TCR beta chain was sequenced for a study of cytomegalovirus exposure and HLA in healthy donors. The CDR3 is 16 residues long. The germline CDR1 and CDR2 sequences are LGHNA and YSLEER. V gave up 3 bases and J gave up 2 bases; unmatched junction bases: 5. With regard to this clone: Its antigen is not known.

The primer mix had 60 Vbeta and 13 Jbeta primers. Libraries were prepared by immunoSEQ multiplex PCR; TCRdb keeps only in-frame clonotypes and omits some of them. The sample includes 100,000 to 150,000 clones, approximately 75% of them seen just once. Study-wide points: CMV serostatus alone was available as immune exposure information. Reportedly, TCR beta sequences accurately predicted HLA-A and HLA-B alleles in most subjects.

The genes are TRBV4-3 and TRBJ2-7, with 12 bases identical to TRBD2. The specimen was PBMCs. This clonotype was obtained from a man aged 45 to 65 in good health and CMV-seropositive. The CDR3 DNA sequence: TGCGCCAGCAGCCACATGACTAGCGGGAGAGCCTACGAGCAGTACTTC. Translated, it gives CASSHMTSGRAYEQYF.